Sequencing of this T cell receptor beta chain was carried out in a study of blood T cell repertoires in COVID-19. In this sample, this clone turned up a few times. There are 16 residues in the CDR3. V lost 6 bases to trimming and J lost 5 bases, with 22 bases between them. CDR1 and CDR2 (germline): SGHDT, YYEEEE. The protocol was immunoSEQ multiplex PCR, while the TCRdb copy is restricted to in-frame clones and leaves out a portion. The sample includes about 260,000 clones, around nine tenths of them seen just once. This sequence joins TRBV5-6 and TRBJ2-3; the D is unclear. This TCR came from a woman under 40 with COVID-19, enrolled during active disease. The source material was peripheral blood. The CDR3 DNA reads as TGTGCCAGCACCTCCCTCGGGTCGCCTAAGGAAGATACGCAGTATTTT. Translated, it gives CASTSLGSPKEDTQYF. Full variable domain (rest looked up from reference TRBV5-6 and TRBJ2-3): DAGVTQSPTHLIKTRGQQVTLRCSPKSGHDTVSWYQQALGQGPQFIFQYYEEEERQRGNFPDRFSGHQFPNYSSELNVNALLLGDSALYLCASTSLGSPKEDTQYFGPGTRLTVL.